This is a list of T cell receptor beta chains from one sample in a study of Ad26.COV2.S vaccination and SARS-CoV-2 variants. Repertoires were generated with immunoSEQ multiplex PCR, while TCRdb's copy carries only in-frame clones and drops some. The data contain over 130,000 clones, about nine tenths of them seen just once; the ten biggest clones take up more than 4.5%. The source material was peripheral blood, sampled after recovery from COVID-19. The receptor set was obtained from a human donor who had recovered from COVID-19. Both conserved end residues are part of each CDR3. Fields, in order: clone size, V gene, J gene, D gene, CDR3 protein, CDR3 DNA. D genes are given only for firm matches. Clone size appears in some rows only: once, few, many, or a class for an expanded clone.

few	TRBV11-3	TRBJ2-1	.	CASSKRNEQFF	TGTGCCTCAAGTAAGAGAAATGAGCAGTTCTTC
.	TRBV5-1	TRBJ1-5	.	CASSFDTHQPQHF	TGCGCCAGCAGCTTTGACACGCATCAGCCCCAGCATTTT
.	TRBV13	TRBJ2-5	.	CASSEQGRKETQYF	TGTGCCAGCAGCGAACAGGGGAGGAAAGAGACCCAGTACTTC
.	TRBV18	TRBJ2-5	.	CASSPSWGQQETQYF	TGTGCCAGCTCACCAAGTTGGGGTCAACAAGAGACCCAGTACTTC
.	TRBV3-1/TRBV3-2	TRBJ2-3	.	CASSHRTGTLADTQYF	TGTGCCAGCAGCCATCGTACCGGGACCCTGGCAGATACGCAGTATTTT
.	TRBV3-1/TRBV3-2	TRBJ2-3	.	CASSTPQGGTDTQYF	TGTGCCAGCAGCACCCCGCAGGGTGGAACAGATACGCAGTATTTT
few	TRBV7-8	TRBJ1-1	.	CASRGLGPEAFF	TGTGCCAGCAGGGGATTGGGACCGGAAGCTTTCTTT
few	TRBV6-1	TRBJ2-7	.	CASSERSEQYF	TGTGCCAGCAGTGAACGGTCTGAGCAGTACTTC
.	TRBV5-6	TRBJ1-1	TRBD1	CASIPGTGSTEAFF	TGTGCCAGCATTCCAGGGACAGGGAGCACTGAAGCTTTCTTT
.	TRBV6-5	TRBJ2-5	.	CASSWGRRDLGTQYF	TGTGCCAGCAGTTGGGGACGGCGGGACCTGGGGACCCAGTACTTC
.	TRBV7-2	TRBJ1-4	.	CASSLGRLQEGEKLFF	TGTGCCAGCAGCTTAGGACGTCTACAGGAGGGTGAAAAACTGTTTTTT
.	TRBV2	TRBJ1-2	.	CASSSSTNYGYTF	TGTGCCAGCTCGTCGAGTACTAACTATGGCTACACCTTC
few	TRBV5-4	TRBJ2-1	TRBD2	CASRGRGYLGEQFF	TGTGCCAGCAGAGGGCGGGGGTATTTGGGTGAGCAGTTCTTC
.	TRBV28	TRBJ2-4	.	CASSRGRVGIQYF	TGTGCCAGCAGCCGGGGACGAGTGGGCATTCAGTACTTC